This T cell receptor beta chain was sequenced during a study of naive and memory T cell subsets. Two oligonucleotides, mixed equimolar, formed the beta constant-region primer covering TRBC1 and TRBC2. TCRdb itself ran the UMI-ligation and nested PCR reads through MiXCR, one entry per CDR3 protein. This table has under 100,000 distinct CDR3 sequences, around 6.5% appearing once. This CDR3 has 15 residues. With V trimmed by 3 bases and J by 6 bases, 4 bases remained unmatched. A remark on this clonotype: Its antigen remains unknown.

Whole-study results and caveats: Over 95% of naive TCR sequences appeared only once after error correction, unlike memory subsets. TCR abundance followed a power law differing between naive and memory subsets.

The sample consisted of central memory CD4+ T cells from blood. The chain joins TRBV12-3 or TRBV12-4 to TRBJ2-1; 11 nucleotides align to TRBD2. The clonotype was recovered from a human donor in good health. The CDR3 sequence is CASSFFSGGGNEQFF. The CDR3 bases are TGTGCCAGCAGTTTTTTTAGCGGGGGGGGCAATGAGCAGTTCTTC.